Each of the 29 T cell receptor beta chains below was sequenced from the same sample in a study of T cells expressing NK-cell markers. TCRdb reprocessed the 5' RACE reads and stores each CDR3 protein as one record, lacking DNA. Seen in this sample are roughly 280,000 distinct CDR3 sequences; the ten most common clones hold 0.39%. Sequencing was carried out using blood T cells: a sorted CD56 or NKG2C T cell subset, CD4+ or CD8+ T cells, or bulk PBMC T cells (not recorded which). Receptors were obtained from a man aged 18 to 30 in good health.

The chain has TRBV5-4 and TRBJ2-1; TCRdb lists TRBD2, though no DNA is available to test this call. In germline, CDR1 is SGHNT, CDR2 YYREEE (reference sequence). The CDR3 consists of 15 residues. The chain's CDR3 is CASSFGTSDYNEQFF.

This chain's CDR3 is CASSLLLATSGVVYNEQFF. The rearrangement uses TRBV11-2 and TRBJ2-1; TCRdb returns TRBD2, unconfirmable since there is no DNA. This CDR3 has 19 amino acids. Germline V gives CDR1 SGHAT, CDR2 FQNNGV.

The chain employs TRBV20-1 and TRBJ2-5; the TRBD1 assignment by TCRdb is unverifiable without DNA. Germline loops: CDR1 DFQATT, CDR2 SNEGSKA (reference sequence). This CDR3 region has 14 residues. Here the CDR3 reads CSARDQSQGETQYF.

The gene calls are TRBV27 and TRBJ2-2; with no DNA, the TCRdb D assignment of TRBD1 cannot be verified. CDR1 and CDR2 (germline): MNHEY, SMNVEV (reference sequence). The CDR3 runs to 16 residues. CDR3 protein: CASKWGASGNTGELFF.

The chain carries TRBV7-2 and TRBJ2-1; with no DNA, the TCRdb D assignment of TRBD1 cannot be verified. The CDR3 runs to 14 residues. The V gene's germline CDR1 is SGHTA and CDR2 FQGNSA. CDR3 amino acids: CASSRGGGYNEQFF. Together with reference TRBV7-2 and TRBJ2-1, the CDR3 gives the full variable domain: GAGVSQSPSNKVTEKGKDVELRCDPISGHTALYWYRQSLGQGLEFLIYFQGNSAPDKSGLPSDRFSAERTGGSVSTLTIQRTQQEDSAVYLCASSRGGGYNEQFFGPGTRLTVL.

The chain links TRBV20-1 to TRBJ2-6; TCRdb picks TRBD1, but there is no DNA to check that call. This CDR3 region has 18 residues. Germline-derived CDR1 and CDR2 are DFQATT and SNEGSKA (reference sequence). The CDR3 reads CSARVPGTGSSGANVLTF.

The chain uses TRBV20-1 and TRBJ2-5; TCRdb's D gene call, TRBD1, goes unchecked for lack of DNA. Germline loops: CDR1 DFQATT, CDR2 SNEGSKA (reference sequence). The CDR3 is 15 residues long. CDR3 in amino acids: CSAIKIRGPQETQYF.

The V gene is TRBV20-1, the J gene TRBJ2-1; TCRdb indicates TRBD2, and absent DNA this call remains unverified. The germline V gene encodes CDR1 DFQATT and CDR2 SNEGSKA (reference sequence). The CDR3 spans 16 residues. This chain's CDR3 is CSVFPTSGRAYNEQFF.

The gene calls are TRBV12-3 or TRBV12-4 and TRBJ2-1; the TCRdb D gene call, TRBD2, has no DNA to confirm it. The length of the CDR3 is 14 residues. This CDR3 is CASTLGLIDSEQFF.

V and J are TRBV27 and TRBJ2-7; with no DNA, the TCRdb D assignment of TRBD1 cannot be verified. The CDR3 length is 13 residues. The germline V gene encodes CDR1 MNHEY and CDR2 SMNVEV (reference sequence). The CDR3 is CASSSDPFREQYF.

The rearrangement links TRBV12-3 or TRBV12-4 to TRBJ2-3; TCRdb's assignment of TRBD1 cannot be checked, as there is no DNA. CDR3 length equals 13 residues. CDR3 sequence: CASGQGRTDTQYF.

V is TRBV20-1 and J is TRBJ2-3. CDR3 length: 13 residues. CDR1 is DFQATT and CDR2 is SNEGSKA in the germline V gene (reference sequence). The CDR3: CSARKGVTDTQYF.

The chain couples TRBV11-2 to TRBJ2-1; the TCRdb call, TRBD2, lacks DNA for checking. In germline, CDR1 is SGHAT, CDR2 FQNNGV. The CDR3 length is 16 residues. Here the CDR3 reads CASTTSGTSGRNEQFF.

The chain links TRBV6-1 to TRBJ2-2; TCRdb's D gene call, TRBD1, goes unchecked for lack of DNA. Germline V gives CDR1 MNHNS, CDR2 SASEGT. The CDR3 runs 14 residues. This CDR3 is CASRDRGQGGELFF.

The genes are TRBV5-1 and TRBJ2-1. The length of the CDR3 is 16 residues. The germline V gene has CDR1 SGHRS and CDR2 YFSETQ. The CDR3 region is CASSSTTRGLYNEQFF.

The chain is built from TRBV20-1 and TRBJ2-6; TCRdb names TRBD2, which stays unverified in the absence of DNA. From germline, CDR1 is DFQATT and CDR2 SNEGSKA (reference sequence). This CDR3 comprises 19 residues. The CDR3 spells CSASGLARTGTSGANVLTF.

The chain links TRBV9 to TRBJ2-4. The germline gives CDR1 SGDLS, CDR2 YYNGEE. CDR3 size: 14 residues. The CDR3 here is CASSVGLAKNIQYF.

The V and J genes are TRBV10-1 and TRBJ2-1; the D call from TCRdb, TRBD1, cannot be confirmed without DNA. The V gene's germline CDR1 is WNHNN and CDR2 SYGVQD (reference sequence). The CDR3 sequence is 16 residues long. CDR3 residues: CASSPLGEEVDNEQFF.

The chain combines TRBV3-1 with TRBJ1-1; TCRdb proposes TRBD1, but this gene call is untestable without DNA. The CDR3 loop spans 15 amino acids. Germline V lookup: CDR1 LGHDT, CDR2 YNNKEL (reference sequence). The chain's CDR3 is CASSQRTGANTEAFF.

The V gene is TRBV20-1, the J gene TRBJ1-2. This CDR3 is built from 12 residues. In germline, CDR1 is DFQATT, CDR2 SNEGSKA (reference sequence). CDR3 sequence reads: CRVGASHYGYTF.

The CDR3 protein is CASSPPAGELFF. The chain uses TRBV7-8 and TRBJ2-2; lacking DNA, the TRBD1 call made by TCRdb goes unchecked. Germline CDR1 reads SGHVS; CDR2 reads FQNEAQ. This CDR3 comprises 12 residues.

The rearrangement uses TRBV7-9 and TRBJ2-1; lacking DNA, the TRBD2 call made by TCRdb goes unchecked. Germline V lookup: CDR1 SEHNR, CDR2 FQNEAQ (reference sequence). This CDR3 has 16 amino acids. CDR3 sequence: CASSRGTIPSYNEQFF.

The V and J genes are TRBV20-1 and TRBJ1-5; TCRdb calls TRBD1, which cannot be checked without DNA. CDR1 is DFQATT and CDR2 is SNEGSKA in the germline V gene (reference sequence). The CDR3 loop spans 16 amino acids. The CDR3 spells CSAKALPGQGRQPQHF.

The rearrangement links TRBV5-1 to TRBJ2-4. The CDR3 is 16 residues long. Germline V lookup: CDR1 SGHRS, CDR2 YFSETQ. The CDR3 protein is CASSSNSDLAKNIQYF.

The CDR3 region is CASSLVLAGGSSYNEQFF. The V call is TRBV12-3 or TRBV12-4, the J call TRBJ2-1; there is no DNA to check the TCRdb D call of TRBD2. The length of the CDR3 is 18 residues.

The chain is built from TRBV21-1 and TRBJ2-1; TCRdb calls TRBD1, which cannot be checked without DNA. TRBV21-1 constitutes a pseudogene. The CDR3 has 15 residues. The CDR3 loop is CAYTQSDHHYNEQFF.

The rearrangement uses TRBV20-1 and TRBJ2-3; checking the TCRdb D call of TRBD2 is not possible without DNA. CDR3 length: 17 amino acids. In germline, CDR1 is DFQATT, CDR2 SNEGSKA (reference sequence). The CDR3 loop reads CSRYLPGLAGVVDTQYF.

The rearrangement joins TRBV20-1 to TRBJ2-1; the D call from TCRdb, TRBD1, cannot be confirmed without DNA. CDR1 and CDR2 from the germline V gene are DFQATT and SNEGSKA (reference sequence). The CDR3 runs to 13 residues. This chain's CDR3 is CSAREQGRNMEFF.

The chain couples TRBV2 to TRBJ1-2; TCRdb proposes TRBD1, but this gene call is untestable without DNA. Germline V gene lookup returns CDR1 SNHLY and CDR2 FYNNEI. The CDR3 totals 13 residues. CDR3 amino acids: CASSQGAVDGYTF.